Listed below are T cell receptor beta chains from one sample, sequenced in a study of radiation and T cells in renal cell carcinoma. Sequencing was performed with immunoSEQ multiplex PCR; in TCRdb, only in-frame clones are kept and a portion is missing. The table lists some 120,000 clones, about four fifths of them singletons. The specimen comprised blood, sampled from a patient whose treatment included radiotherapy and nephrectomy. The receptors come from a woman aged 55-75 years with renal cell carcinoma. Both conserved end residues are trimmed from each CDR3. Expanded clones are given a class, and other clones once, few, many or no size at all.

.	TRBV7-2	12	TRBJ2-7	ASSPTQPTYEQY
.	TRBV5-4	12	TRBJ2-1	ASRRQGHYNEQF
.	TRBV20-1	8	TRBJ1-1	SARGYEAF
.	TRBV28	13	TRBJ1-4	ASSLLGGNNEKLF
.	TRBV7-6	13	TRBJ2-2	ASSTPGRGTGELF
.	TRBV5-1	13	TRBJ1-2	ASSPTGDRVGGYT
once	TRBV11-2	14	TRBJ1-1	ASSSQRQAMNTEAF
few	TRBV27	13	TRBJ2-1	ASSLLSGGRSGQF
.	TRBV5-8	12	TRBJ2-7	ASSSRDRYYEQY
.	TRBV29-1	11	TRBJ2-5	SVGTGGIETQY
.	TRBV11-2	11	TRBJ2-3	ASSLAGPDTQY
.	TRBV2	11	TRBJ2-5	ASSSRGGETQY
.	TRBV9	11	TRBJ2-5	ASSVGTEETQY
.	TRBV6-6	14	TRBJ2-5	ASSYPPSGNQETQY
.	TRBV5-5	11	TRBJ1-2	ASSQDGNYGYT
few	TRBV15	13	TRBJ1-4	ATSRGGGRAEKLF
.	TRBV28	10	TRBJ1-4	ASSAKTGPLI
.	TRBV5-8	13	TRBJ1-5	ASRKAGDGNQPQH